The clone carrying this T cell receptor (beta chain) was counted once. The antigen remains unidentified. The data belong to a study of shared clonotypes between healthy human individuals. The length of the CDR3 is 17 residues. Germline V lookup: CDR1 SGHNT, CDR2 YYREEE (reference sequence). The V segment lost 1 base and the J segment 6 bases; nucleotides outside the gene matches: 10. Donors, without exception, were Caucasian adults residing in Nashville, Tennessee. Genomic DNA of every subset was divided equally among multiple immunoSEQ plates. Clones were sequenced by immunoSEQ multiplex PCR, and TCRdb holds only the in-frame ones, with some missing. The sample records about 320,000 clones, around nine tenths being singletons. Study-level results: Clonotypes shared by all four sorted-subset donors had higher generation probabilities than non-shared clonotypes. Roughly 4.6% of naive CD4 clonotypes were common to a few donors.

Specimen: memory CD8+ T cells sorted from blood. Subset here: CD45RO+ cells pooled with CCR7-negative TemRA cells. The chain is built from TRBV5-4 and TRBJ1-4; 9 bases align to TRBD1. The sequence came from a man younger than 35 in good health. The CDR3 reads CASSLTNRGPYDEKLFF. DNA of the CDR3: TGTGCCAGCAGCTTGACCAACAGGGGGCCGTATGATGAAAAACTGTTTTTT. The entire variable domain, with the rest obtained from reference TRBV5-4 and TRBJ1-4, is as follows: ETGVTQSPTHLIKTRGQQVTLRCSSQSGHNTVSWYQQALGQGPQFIFQYYREEENGRGNFPPRFSGLQFPNYSSELNVNALELDDSALYLCASSLTNRGPYDEKLFFGSGTQLSVL.